These T cell receptor beta chains were read from a single sample in a study of blood T cell repertoires in COVID-19. TCRdb's copy holds only in-frame clones and misses some; the assay was immunoSEQ multiplex PCR. The sample carries around 150,000 clones, about 74% recorded once. The sample was peripheral blood. Receptors originate from a man aged 60 to 69 with acute or convalescent COVID-19. Each CDR3 is given with its conserved first and last residue. A D gene is named only where the DNA matches it firmly. A row's size may be missing; if present it is once, few, many or a size class.

>TRBD1|NA|TRBJ2-4|TRBV18
CASSPPGTGGKFAKNIQYF
TGTGCCAGCTCACCTCCCGGGACAGGGGGAAAGTTTGCCAAAAACATTCAGTACTTC
>TRBD1|NA|TRBJ1-4|TRBV18
CASSPTGGQEKLFF
TGTGCCAGCTCACCAACAGGGGGACAGGAAAAACTGTTTTTT
>NA|NA|TRBJ2-1|TRBV30
CAWSVNENEQFF
TGTGCCTGGAGTGTCAATGAGAATGAGCAGTTCTTC
>NA|NA|TRBJ1-5|TRBV4-1
CASSQDLGRGHQPQHF
TGCGCCAGCAGCCAAGATCTTGGGAGGGGTCATCAGCCCCAGCATTTT
>NA|NA|TRBJ2-1|TRBV4-1
CASSHEMNNEQFF
TGCGCCAGCAGCCATGAGATGAACAATGAGCAGTTCTTC
>TRBD2|NA|TRBJ2-7|TRBV3-1/TRBV3-2
CASRRSGGLGSEQYF
TGTGCCAGCAGGAGATCGGGGGGGCTGGGAAGCGAGCAGTACTTC
>TRBD2|NA|TRBJ2-3|TRBV6-5
CASRAGTSGADTQYF
TGTGCCAGCAGGGCCGGGACTAGCGGCGCAGATACGCAGTATTTT
>NA|NA|TRBJ2-1|TRBV19
CASSTRQTPRNEQFF
TGTGCCAGTAGTACCCGACAGACCCCTAGGAATGAGCAGTTCTTC
>TRBD2|NA|TRBJ2-7|TRBV5-1
CASSILAGESYEQYF
TGCGCCAGCAGCATTCTAGCGGGGGAGTCCTACGAGCAGTACTTC
>NA|NA|TRBJ1-1|TRBV4-1
CASSRGLGNTEAFF
TGCGCCAGCAGCCGAGGGTTGGGGAACACTGAAGCTTTCTTT
>TRBD1|few|TRBJ1-2|TRBV10-3
CAISDGDRLNYGYTF
TGTGCCATCAGTGATGGGGACAGGCTTAACTATGGCTACACCTTC
>TRBD1|NA|TRBJ1-2|TRBV7-9
CASSSGTGTDGYTF
TGTGCCAGCAGCTCCGGGACAGGGACGGATGGCTACACCTTC